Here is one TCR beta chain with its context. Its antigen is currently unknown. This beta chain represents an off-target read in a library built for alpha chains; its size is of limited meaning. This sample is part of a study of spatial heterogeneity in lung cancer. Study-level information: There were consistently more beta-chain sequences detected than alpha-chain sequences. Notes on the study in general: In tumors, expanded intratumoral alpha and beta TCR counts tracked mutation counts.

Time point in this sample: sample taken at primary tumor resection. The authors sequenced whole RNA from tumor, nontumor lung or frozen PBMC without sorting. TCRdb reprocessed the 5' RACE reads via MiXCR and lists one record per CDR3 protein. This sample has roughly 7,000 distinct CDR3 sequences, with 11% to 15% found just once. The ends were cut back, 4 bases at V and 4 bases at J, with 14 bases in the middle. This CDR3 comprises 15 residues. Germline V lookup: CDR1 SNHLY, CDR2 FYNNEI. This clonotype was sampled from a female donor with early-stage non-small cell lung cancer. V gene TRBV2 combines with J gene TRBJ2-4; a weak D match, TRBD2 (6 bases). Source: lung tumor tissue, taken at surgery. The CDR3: CASSVTGVGKNIQYF. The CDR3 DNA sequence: TGTGCCAGCAGTGTGACGGGGGTCGGAAAAAACATTCAGTACTTC. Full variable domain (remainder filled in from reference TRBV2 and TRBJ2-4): EPEVTQTPSHQVTQMGQEVILRCVPISNHLYFYWYRQILGQKVEFLVSFYNNEISEKSEIFDDQFSVERPDGSNFTLKIRSTKLEDSAMYFCASSVTGVGKNIQYFGAGTRLSVL.